The next 6 T cell receptor beta chains were all read from a single sample in a study of blood T cells in healthy people across ages. A J-beta primer mix and a sample-barcoded 5' primer were used in a second PCR of roughly 6 to 11 cycles. Using its own MiXCR run on the 5' RACE reads, TCRdb lists one record per CDR3 protein. This table has about 970,000 distinct CDR3 sequences, 51% appearing once. The source material was blood. These receptors were collected from a woman aged 55-70 years in good health.

J is TRBJ2-5 and V is TRBV4-1, with D unresolved. The CDR3 has 15 residues. Deletions cut 0 bases from V and 0 bases from J, with 8 bases between. CDR1 and CDR2 (germline): MGHRA, YSYEKL. The chain's CDR3 is CASSQEPSNQETQYF. The CDR3 nucleotides read TGCGCCAGCAGCCAAGAACCCAGCAACCAAGAGACCCAGTACTTC.

The chain recombines TRBV29-1 with TRBJ2-1; D call uncertain. The DNA end is more similar to TRBJ2-7, so the J call may be wrong. The CDR3 is 11 residues long. Germline CDR1 reads SQVTM; CDR2 reads ANQGSEA. DNA for the CDR3: TGCAGCGTTGCCCCCAAGGATGAGCAGTACTTC. It translates to CSVAPKDEQYF.

In this sample, this clonotype turned up a few times. The gene calls are TRBV18 and TRBJ2-7; weak D call: TRBD1 (6 bases). Per germline, CDR1 KGHSH and CDR2 LQKENI. V lost 6 bases, J lost 4 bases, and 13 bases lay in between. The CDR3 extends over 13 amino acids. The DNA for the CDR3 is TGTGCCAGCTCCGAACAGGGAAAGTACGAGCAGTACTTC. As protein: CASSEQGKYEQYF. Supplemented by reference TRBV18 and TRBJ2-7, the full variable domain reads NAGVMQNPRHLVRRRGQEARLRCSPMKGHSHVYWYRQLPEEGLKFMVYLQKENIIDESGMPKERFSAEFPKEGPSILRIQQVVRGDSAAYFCASSEQGKYEQYFGPGTRLTVT.

The chain recombines TRBV14 with TRBJ2-7; 7 bases fit TRBD1. The V and J ends lost 0 bases and 6 bases, in that order; junction bases with no gene match: 5. The CDR3 sequence is 14 residues long. Germline V CDR1 and CDR2: SGHDN, FVKESK. CDR3 region: CASSQELTGSEQYF. CDR3 coding DNA: TGTGCCAGCAGCCAAGAACTGACAGGGTCCGAGCAGTACTTC.

This clonotype was seen a handful of times. The CDR3 bases are TGTGCCAGCAGCTTAGCGGCAGAATCCTATGGCTACACCTTC. Translation gives CASSLAAESYGYTF. V gene TRBV7-2 combines with J gene TRBJ1-2; D unresolved. The CDR3 is 14 amino acids. V lost 0 bases and J lost 4, with 9 bases in between. CDR1 is SGHTA, CDR2 FQGNSA, per germline.

The table lists this clonotype with a few counts. The V call is TRBV2, the J call TRBJ2-4; TRBD1 is a possible D gene (6 bases). With 7 bases removed from V and 1 base from J, the gap between germline ends came to 14 bases. CDR3 length: 15 amino acids. CDR1 SNHLY and CDR2 FYNNEI come from the germline V gene. DNA for the CDR3: TGTGCCAGCATAGACACAGGGCTGGCCAAAAACATTCAGTACTTC. Protein sequence: CASIDTGLAKNIQYF.